This entry concerns a single T cell receptor beta chain. The antigen remains unidentified. Per the germline V gene, CDR1 is MNHNS and CDR2 is SASEGT. CDR3 size: 16 residues. With 2 bases removed from V and 2 bases from J, the gap between germline ends came to 13 bases. The data stem from a study of a mutant IDH1 vaccine in newly diagnosed glioma. For the study at large: An approximately 60% male, about 38% female split and a mean age of around 37 years characterized treated patients. At week 47 came visit V13, while visit V12 had come at week 35.

Time point reported: week 47, end of study. Vaccination used 300 ug of mutant IDH1 20-mer peptide per dose, with topical imiquimod. Study-wide results and caveats: The authors found pseudoprogression apparently unrelated to changes in top peripheral T cell clonotypes.

The assay was immunoSEQ multiplex PCR, and TCRdb's table has in-frame clones only and misses some. The sample includes 50,000 or so clones, roughly 80% of them seen just once. The V and J genes are TRBV6-1 and TRBJ1-5; D is uncertain. The sample in question was PBMCs, obtained from a glioma patient whose treatment included an IDH1 peptide vaccine. This TCR was sampled from a woman aged 30 to 39 with glioma. Some clones in this sample may be carry-over from other donors' samples. Here the CDR3 DNA reads TGTGCCAGCAGTGAATTGGATCCCCGGGGCAATCAGCCCCAGCATTTT. Translation: CASSELDPRGNQPQHF.